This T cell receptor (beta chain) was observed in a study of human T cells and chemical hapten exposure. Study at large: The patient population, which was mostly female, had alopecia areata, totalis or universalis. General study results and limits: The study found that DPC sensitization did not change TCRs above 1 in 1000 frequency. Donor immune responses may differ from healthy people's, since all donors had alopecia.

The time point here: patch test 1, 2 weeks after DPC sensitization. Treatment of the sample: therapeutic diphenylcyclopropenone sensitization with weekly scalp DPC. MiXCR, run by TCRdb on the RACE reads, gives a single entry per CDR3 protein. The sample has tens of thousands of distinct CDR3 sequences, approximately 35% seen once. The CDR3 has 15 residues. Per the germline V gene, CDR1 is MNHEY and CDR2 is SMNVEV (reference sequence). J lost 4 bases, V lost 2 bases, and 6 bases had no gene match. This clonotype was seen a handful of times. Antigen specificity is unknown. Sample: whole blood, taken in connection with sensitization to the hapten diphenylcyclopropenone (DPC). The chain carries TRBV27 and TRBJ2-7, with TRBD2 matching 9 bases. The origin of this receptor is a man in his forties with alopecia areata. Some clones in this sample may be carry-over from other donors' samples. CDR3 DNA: TGTGCCAGCAGTTTAATTAGCGGGAGTATTTACGAGCAGTACTTC. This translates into CASSLISGSIYEQYF.